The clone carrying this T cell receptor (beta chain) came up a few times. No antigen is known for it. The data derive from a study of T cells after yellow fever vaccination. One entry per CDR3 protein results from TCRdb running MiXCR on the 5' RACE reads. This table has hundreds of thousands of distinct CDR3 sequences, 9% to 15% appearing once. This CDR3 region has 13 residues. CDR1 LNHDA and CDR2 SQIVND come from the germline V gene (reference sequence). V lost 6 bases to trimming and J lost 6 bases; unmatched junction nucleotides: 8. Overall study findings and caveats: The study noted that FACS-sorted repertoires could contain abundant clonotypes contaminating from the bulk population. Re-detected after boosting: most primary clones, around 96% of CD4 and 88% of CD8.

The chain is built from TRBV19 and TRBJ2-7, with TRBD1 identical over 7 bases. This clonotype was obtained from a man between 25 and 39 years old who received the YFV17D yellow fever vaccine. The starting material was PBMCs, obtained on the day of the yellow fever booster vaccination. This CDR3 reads CASRNRGSSEQYF. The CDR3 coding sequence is TGTGCCAGTAGGAACAGGGGTTCCAGCGAGCAGTACTTC.